This T cell receptor beta chain was sequenced in a study of blood T cell repertoires in COVID-19. Study overall: Sources were T cells, B-cell-depleted T cells, or PBMCs; the material itself was cDNA or gDNA.

This table comes from immunoSEQ multiplex PCR, and its TCRdb copy is limited to in-frame clones, with some not included. The sample holds 20,000 to 30,000 clones, roughly three quarters seen once. The receptor was isolated from a man at least 80 years old with active or convalescent COVID-19. Material for sequencing was peripheral blood.

The CDR3 DNA reads as TGTGCCAGCAGCCGAGAGAACAGCCCTGAAGCTTTCTTT. As protein: CASSRENSPEAFF. The chain combines TRBV9 with TRBJ1-1; D remains ambiguous. This CDR3 region has 13 residues. V was pared by 4 bases and J by 6 bases, with 13 bases between. CDR1 and CDR2 (germline): SGDLS, YYNGEE. The variable domain in full, with the rest retrieved from reference TRBV9 and TRBJ1-1, is DSGVTQTPKHLITATGQRVTLRCSPRSGDLSVYWYQQSLDQGLQFLIQYYNGEERAKGNILERFSAQQFPDLHSELNLSSLELGDSALYFCASSRENSPEAFFGQGTRLTVV.